The T cell receptor beta chain described here comes from a study of long-term antiretroviral therapy in people with HIV. With survey level as its setting, the immunoSEQ assay was v3.0. Here immunoSEQ multiplex PCR was the method, and the copy in TCRdb shows in-frame clones only, minus some. The sample records about 22,000 clones, 84% being singletons. V lost 6 bases to trimming and J lost 0 bases; unmatched junction nucleotides: 5. CDR1 is MNHEY, CDR2 SMNVEV, per germline (reference sequence). CDR3 length equals 14 residues. The receptor comes from a man between 18 and 35 years old with HIV. The starting material was unsorted PBMCs, obtained 0.1 years before starting antiretroviral therapy. The chain links TRBV27 to TRBJ2-7; 7 nucleotides align to TRBD1. The CDR3 loop is CASRWTGASYEQYF. The CDR3, as DNA: TGTGCCAGCAGATGGACAGGTGCCTCCTACGAGCAGTACTTC.